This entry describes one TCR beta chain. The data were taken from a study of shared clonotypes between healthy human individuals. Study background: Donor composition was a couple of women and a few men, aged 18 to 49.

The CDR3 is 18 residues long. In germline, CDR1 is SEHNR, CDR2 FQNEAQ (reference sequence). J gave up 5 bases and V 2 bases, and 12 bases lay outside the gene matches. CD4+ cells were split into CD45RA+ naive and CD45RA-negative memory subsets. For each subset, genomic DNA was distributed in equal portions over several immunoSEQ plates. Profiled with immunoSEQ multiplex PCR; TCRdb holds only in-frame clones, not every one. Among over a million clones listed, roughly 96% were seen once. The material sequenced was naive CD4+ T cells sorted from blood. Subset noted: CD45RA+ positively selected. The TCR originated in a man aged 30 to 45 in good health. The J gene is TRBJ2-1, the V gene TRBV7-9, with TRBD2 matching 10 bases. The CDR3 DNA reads TGTGCCAGCAGCTTACCTGACCGTCGCCTAGCGGGAGACAATGAGCAGTTCTTC. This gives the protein CASSLPDRRLAGDNEQFF.